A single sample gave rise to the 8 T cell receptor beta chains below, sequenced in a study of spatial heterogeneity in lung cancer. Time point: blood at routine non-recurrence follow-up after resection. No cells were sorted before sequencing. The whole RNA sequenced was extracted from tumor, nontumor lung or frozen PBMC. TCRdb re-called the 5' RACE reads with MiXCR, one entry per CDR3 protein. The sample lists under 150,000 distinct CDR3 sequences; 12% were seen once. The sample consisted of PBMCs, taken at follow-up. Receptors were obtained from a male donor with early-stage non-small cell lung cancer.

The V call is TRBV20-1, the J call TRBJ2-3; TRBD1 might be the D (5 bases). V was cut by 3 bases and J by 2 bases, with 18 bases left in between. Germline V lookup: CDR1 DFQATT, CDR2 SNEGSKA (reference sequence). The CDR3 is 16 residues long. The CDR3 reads CSARARQISNTDTQYF. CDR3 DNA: TGCAGTGCTAGGGCCCGACAGATTTCTAACACAGATACGCAGTATTTT.

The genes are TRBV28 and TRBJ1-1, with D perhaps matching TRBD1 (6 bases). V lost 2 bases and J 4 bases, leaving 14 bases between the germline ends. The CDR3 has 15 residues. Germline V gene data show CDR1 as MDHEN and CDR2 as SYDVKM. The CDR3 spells CASSLIRGASTEAFF. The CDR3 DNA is TGTGCCAGCAGTTTAATTCGGGGGGCGAGCACTGAAGCTTTCTTT. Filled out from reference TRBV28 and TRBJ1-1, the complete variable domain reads DVKVTQSSRYLVKRTGEKVFLECVQDMDHENMFWYRQDPGLGLRLIYFSYDVKMKEKGDIPEGYSVSREKKERFSLILESASTNQTSMYLCASSLIRGASTEAFFGQGTRLTVV.

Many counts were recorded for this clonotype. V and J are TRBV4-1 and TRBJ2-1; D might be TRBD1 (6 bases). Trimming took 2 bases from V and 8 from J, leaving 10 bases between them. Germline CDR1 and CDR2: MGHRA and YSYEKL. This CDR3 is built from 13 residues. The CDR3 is CASSQRGTDEQFF. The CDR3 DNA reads TGCGCCAGCAGCCAAAGGGGGACCGATGAGCAGTTCTTC.

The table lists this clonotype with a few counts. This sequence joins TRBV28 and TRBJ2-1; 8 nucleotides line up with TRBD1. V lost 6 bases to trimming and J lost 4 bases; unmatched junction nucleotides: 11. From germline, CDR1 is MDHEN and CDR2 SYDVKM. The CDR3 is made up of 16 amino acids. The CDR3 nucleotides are TGTGCCAGCAGCCCCGGACAGGGATTCATTTACAATGAGCAGTTCTTC. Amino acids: CASSPGQGFIYNEQFF.

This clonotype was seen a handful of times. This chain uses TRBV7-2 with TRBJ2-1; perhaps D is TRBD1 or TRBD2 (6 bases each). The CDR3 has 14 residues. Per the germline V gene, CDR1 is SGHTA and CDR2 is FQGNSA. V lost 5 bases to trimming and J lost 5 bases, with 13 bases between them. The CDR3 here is CASSVRGLHNEQFF. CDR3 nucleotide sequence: TGTGCCAGCAGCGTCAGGGGACTCCACAATGAGCAGTTCTTC.

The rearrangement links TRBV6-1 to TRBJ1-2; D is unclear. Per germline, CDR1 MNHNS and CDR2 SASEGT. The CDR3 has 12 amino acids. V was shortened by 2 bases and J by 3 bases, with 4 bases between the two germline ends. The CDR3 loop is CASSEPDYGYTF. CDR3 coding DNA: TGTGCCAGCAGTGAACCGGACTATGGCTACACCTTC.

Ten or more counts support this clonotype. CDR3 amino acids: CASSLSSAVAHGYTF. Written as DNA, the CDR3 is TGTGCCAGCAGCTTGTCCTCGGCCGTAGCTCATGGCTACACCTTC. This chain links TRBV7-2 with TRBJ1-2; D call uncertain. Trimming stripped 3 bases from V and 6 bases from J, with 17 bases between. The CDR3 has 15 residues. In germline, CDR1 is SGHTA, CDR2 FQGNSA.

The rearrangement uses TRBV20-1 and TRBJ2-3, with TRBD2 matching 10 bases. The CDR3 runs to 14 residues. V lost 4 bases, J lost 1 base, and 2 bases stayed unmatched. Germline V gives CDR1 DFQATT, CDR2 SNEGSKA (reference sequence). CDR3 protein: CSATLAGGTDTQYF. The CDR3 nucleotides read TGCAGTGCTACGCTAGCGGGGGGCACAGATACGCAGTATTTT.